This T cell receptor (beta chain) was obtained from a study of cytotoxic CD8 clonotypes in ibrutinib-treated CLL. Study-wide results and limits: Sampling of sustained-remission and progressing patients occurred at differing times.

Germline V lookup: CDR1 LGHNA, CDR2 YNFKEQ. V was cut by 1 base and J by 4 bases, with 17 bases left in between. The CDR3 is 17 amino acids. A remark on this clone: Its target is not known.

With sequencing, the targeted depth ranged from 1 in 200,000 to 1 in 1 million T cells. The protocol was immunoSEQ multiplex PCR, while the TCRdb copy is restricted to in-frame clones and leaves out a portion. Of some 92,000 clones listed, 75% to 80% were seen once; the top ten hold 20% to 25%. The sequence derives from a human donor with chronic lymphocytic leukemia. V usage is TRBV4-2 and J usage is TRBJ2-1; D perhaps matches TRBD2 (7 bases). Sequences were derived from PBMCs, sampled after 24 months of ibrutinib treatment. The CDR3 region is CASSQGGGGTQYNEQFF. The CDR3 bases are TGTGCCAGCAGCCAAGGGGGGGGCGGGACGCAGTACAATGAGCAGTTCTTC.